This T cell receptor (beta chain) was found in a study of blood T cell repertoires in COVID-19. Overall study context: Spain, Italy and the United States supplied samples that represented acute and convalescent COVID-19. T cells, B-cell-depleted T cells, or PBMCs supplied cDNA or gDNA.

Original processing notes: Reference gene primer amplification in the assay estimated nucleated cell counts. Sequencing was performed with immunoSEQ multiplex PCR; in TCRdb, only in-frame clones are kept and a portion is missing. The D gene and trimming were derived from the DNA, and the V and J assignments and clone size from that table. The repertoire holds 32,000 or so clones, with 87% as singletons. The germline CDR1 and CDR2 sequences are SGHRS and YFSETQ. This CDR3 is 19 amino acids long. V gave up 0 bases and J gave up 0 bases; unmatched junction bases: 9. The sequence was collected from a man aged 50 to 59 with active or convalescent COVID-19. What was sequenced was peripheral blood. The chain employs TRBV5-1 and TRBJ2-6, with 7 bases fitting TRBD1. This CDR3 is CASSLGQGFYLSGANVLTF. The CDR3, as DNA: TGCGCCAGCAGCTTGGGACAGGGTTTCTATCTCTCTGGGGCCAACGTCCTGACTTTC.